These T cell receptor beta chains were read from a single sample in a study of a mutant IDH1 vaccine in newly diagnosed glioma. Antigens for these TCRs are unknown. Sequencing was performed with immunoSEQ multiplex PCR; in TCRdb, only in-frame clones are kept and a portion is missing. Of around 40,000 clones listed, over 75% were seen once; the top ten hold around 1.5%. The sequenced sample was PBMCs, obtained from a glioma patient whose treatment included an IDH1 peptide vaccine. These receptors were collected from a middle-aged man with glioma. Both conserved end residues are trimmed from each CDR3.

v_gene	CDR3aa
TRBV4-1	ASSQDPGQFDGYT
TRBV10-3	AISVNRGGFLTEAF
TRBV19	ASSPGRTGSSTDTQY
TRBV4-1	ASSQEVPSAARLETQY
TRBV9	ASSVGQGTDTQY
TRBV15	ATSSNPSGAGRDPFGYT
TRBV21-1	ASSSSDGPTEQY
TRBV27	ASSRDSSYEQY
TRBV9	ASSVDDGAGGPRNTQY
TRBV28	ASRKMDRPYSNQPQH
TRBV7-6	ASSLDGQHNQPQH
TRBV6-7	ASSTAQYLQSRANVLT
TRBV6-5	ASSYSGVYGYT
TRBV6-4	ASSIVRDSNSPLH
TRBV7-2	ASSPGGGQPQH
TRBV11-3	ASSWRRGLF
TRBV5-1	ASSFGQGKGYT
TRBV4-1	ASSQEGVLGTEAF
TRBV2	ASSETSGIPEQF
TRBV6-1	ASSVSSGTAGNTIY
TRBV2	ASILADVSYNEQF
TRBV5-1	ASSSRGGANEKLF
TRBV11-2	ASSLDRNNEQF
TRBV19	ASKLRQNTEAF